The T cell receptor (beta chain) described here comes from a study of CD4 T cells in relation to SARS-CoV-2 and coronaviruses. Turning to the study itself: The negative reference was HIV-1 Nef peptide pool or peptide-free culture.

Findings of the study overall: The cross-reactivity analysis covered only spike protein, not other viral proteins. Each donor contributed either pre-pandemic or post-infection samples, not both.

The unexposed donors gave CD4+ T cells in about 2011-2018, prior to COVID-19. After roughly ten days of culture, CD4+ T cells were isolated. Testing used SARS-CoV-2 S/N and four cold-coronavirus spikes on unexposed-donor CD4+ T cells, cells permitting. The data were produced by immunoSEQ multiplex PCR, yet TCRdb's version contains in-frame clones alone and is incomplete. This table holds 20,000 to 25,000 clones, around 67% found once. As concerns this clone: The antigen remains unidentified.

Sequenced: CD4+ T cells from PBMCs, cultured in vitro. The clonotype comes from a human donor in good health.

CDR3 region: CASSQGTVRGTEAFF. Written as DNA, the CDR3 is TGCGCCAGCAGCCAAGGGACAGTCCGGGGCACTGAAGCTTTCTTT. The chain uses TRBV4-3 and TRBJ1-1, with a weak D call TRBD1 (6 bases). V was shortened by 1 base and J by 4 bases, with 13 bases between the two germline ends. The CDR3 spans 15 residues. In germline, CDR1 is LGHNA, CDR2 YSLEER.